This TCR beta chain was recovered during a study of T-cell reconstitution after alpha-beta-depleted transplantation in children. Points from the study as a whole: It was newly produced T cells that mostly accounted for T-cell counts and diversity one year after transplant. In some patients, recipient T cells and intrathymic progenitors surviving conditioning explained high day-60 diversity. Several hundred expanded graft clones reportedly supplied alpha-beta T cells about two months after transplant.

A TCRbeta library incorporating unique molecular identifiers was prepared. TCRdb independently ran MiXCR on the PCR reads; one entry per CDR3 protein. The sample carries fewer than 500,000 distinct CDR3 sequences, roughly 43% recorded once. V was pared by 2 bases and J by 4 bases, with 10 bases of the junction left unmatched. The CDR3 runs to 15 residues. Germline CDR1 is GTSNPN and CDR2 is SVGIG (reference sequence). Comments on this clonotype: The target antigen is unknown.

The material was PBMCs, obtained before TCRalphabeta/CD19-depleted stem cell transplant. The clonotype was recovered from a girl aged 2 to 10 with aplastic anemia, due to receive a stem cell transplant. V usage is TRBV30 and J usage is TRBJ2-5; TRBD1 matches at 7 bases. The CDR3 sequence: CAWSPSTGAGETQYF. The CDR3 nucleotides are TGTGCCTGGAGTCCCTCCACAGGGGCGGGAGAGACCCAGTACTTC.